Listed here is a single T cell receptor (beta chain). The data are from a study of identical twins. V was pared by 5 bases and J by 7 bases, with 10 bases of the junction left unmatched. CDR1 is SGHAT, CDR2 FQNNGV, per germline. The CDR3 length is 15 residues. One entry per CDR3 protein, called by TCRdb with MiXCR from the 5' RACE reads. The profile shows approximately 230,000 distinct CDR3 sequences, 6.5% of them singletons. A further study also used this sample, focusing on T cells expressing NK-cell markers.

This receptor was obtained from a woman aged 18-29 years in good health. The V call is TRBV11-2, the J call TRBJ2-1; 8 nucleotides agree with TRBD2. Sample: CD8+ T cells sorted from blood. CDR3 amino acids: CASSESGGEENEQFF. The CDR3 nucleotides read TGTGCCAGCAGCGAGAGCGGGGGAGAGGAGAATGAGCAGTTCTTC.